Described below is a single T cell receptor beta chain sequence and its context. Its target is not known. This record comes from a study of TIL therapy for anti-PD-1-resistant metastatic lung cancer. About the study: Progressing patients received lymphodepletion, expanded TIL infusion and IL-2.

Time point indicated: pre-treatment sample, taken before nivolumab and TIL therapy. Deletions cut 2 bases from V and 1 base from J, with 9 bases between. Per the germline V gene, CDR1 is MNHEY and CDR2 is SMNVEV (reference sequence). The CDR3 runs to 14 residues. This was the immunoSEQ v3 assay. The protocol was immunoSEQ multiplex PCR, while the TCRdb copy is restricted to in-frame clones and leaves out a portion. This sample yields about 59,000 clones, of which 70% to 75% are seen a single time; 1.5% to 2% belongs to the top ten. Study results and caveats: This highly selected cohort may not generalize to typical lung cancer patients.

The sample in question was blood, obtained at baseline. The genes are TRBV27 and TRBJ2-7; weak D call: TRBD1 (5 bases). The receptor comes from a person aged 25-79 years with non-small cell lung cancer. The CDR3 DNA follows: TGTGCCAGCAGTTTAAGGGGCGAGTCCTACGAGCAGTACTTC. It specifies CASSLRGESYEQYF.